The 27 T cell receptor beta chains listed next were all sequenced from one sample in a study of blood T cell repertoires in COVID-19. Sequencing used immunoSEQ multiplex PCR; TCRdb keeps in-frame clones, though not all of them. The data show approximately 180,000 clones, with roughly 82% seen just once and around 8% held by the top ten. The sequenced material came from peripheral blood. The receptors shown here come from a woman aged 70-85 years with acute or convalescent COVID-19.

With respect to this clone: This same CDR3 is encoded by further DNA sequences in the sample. In DNA, the CDR3 is TGTGCCAGCAGCTTGTTAGCGGGGGGATACAATGAGCAGTTCTTC. Translation gives CASSLLAGGYNEQFF. This rearrangement joins TRBV5-6 to TRBJ2-1, with 10 bases matching TRBD2. The junction had 2 bases not matched to a gene; V was cut back by 1 base and J by 4 bases. In germline, CDR1 is SGHDT, CDR2 YYEEEE. This CDR3 spans 15 amino acids. The full variable domain, completed using reference TRBV5-6 and TRBJ2-1, is DAGVTQSPTHLIKTRGQQVTLRCSPKSGHDTVSWYQQALGQGPQFIFQYYEEEERQRGNFPDRFSGHQFPNYSSELNVNALLLGDSALYLCASSLLAGGYNEQFFGPGTRLTVL.

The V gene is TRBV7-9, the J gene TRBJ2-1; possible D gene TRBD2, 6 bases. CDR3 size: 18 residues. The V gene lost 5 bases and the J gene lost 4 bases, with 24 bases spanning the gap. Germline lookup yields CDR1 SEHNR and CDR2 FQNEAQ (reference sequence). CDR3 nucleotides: TGTGCCAGCAGCGGAGCTTTTGCGGGACCCAATCGGTACAATGAGCAGTTCTTC. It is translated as CASSGAFAGPNRYNEQFF.

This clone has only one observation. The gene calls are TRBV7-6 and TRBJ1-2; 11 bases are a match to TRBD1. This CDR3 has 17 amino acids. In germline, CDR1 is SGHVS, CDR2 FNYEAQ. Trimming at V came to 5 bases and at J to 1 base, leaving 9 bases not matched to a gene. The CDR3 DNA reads TGTGCCAGCAGCCCAAGTGCCGGGACAGGGGGTAACTATGGCTACACCTTC. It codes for CASSPSAGTGGNYGYTF. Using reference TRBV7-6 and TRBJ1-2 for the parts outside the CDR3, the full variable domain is GAGVSQSPRYKVTKRGQDVALRCDPISGHVSLYWYRQALGQGPEFLTYFNYEAQQDKSGLPNDRFSAERPEGSISTLTIQRTEQRDSAMYRCASSPSAGTGGNYGYTFGSGTRLTVV.

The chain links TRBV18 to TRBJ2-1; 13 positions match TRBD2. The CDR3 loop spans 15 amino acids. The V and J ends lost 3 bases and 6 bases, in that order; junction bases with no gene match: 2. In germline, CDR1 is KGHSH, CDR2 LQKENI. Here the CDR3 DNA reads TGTGCCAGCTCACCCACTAGCGGGAGGGTCAATGAGCAGTTCTTC. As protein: CASSPTSGRVNEQFF. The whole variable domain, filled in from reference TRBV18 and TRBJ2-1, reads NAGVMQNPRHLVRRRGQEARLRCSPMKGHSHVYWYRQLPEEGLKFMVYLQKENIIDESGMPKERFSAEFPKEGPSILRIQQVVRGDSAAYFCASSPTSGRVNEQFFGPGTRLTVL.

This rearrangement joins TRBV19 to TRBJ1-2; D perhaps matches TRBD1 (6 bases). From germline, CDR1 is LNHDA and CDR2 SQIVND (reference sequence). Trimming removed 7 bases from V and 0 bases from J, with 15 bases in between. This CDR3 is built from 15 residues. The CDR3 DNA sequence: TGTGCCAGTACCCGAAAGCAGGGGACTAACTATGGCTACACCTTC. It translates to CASTRKQGTNYGYTF.

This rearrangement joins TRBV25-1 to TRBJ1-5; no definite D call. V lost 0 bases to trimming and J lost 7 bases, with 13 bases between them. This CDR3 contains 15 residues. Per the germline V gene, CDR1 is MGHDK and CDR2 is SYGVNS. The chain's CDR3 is CASSEYGGLGQPQHF. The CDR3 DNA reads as TGTGCCAGCAGTGAATATGGAGGGCTAGGACAGCCCCAGCATTTT.

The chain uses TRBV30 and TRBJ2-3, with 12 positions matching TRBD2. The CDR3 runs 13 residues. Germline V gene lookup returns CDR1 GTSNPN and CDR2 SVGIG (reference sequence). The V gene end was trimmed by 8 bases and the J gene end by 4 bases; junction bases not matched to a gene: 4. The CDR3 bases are TGTGCCCAGACTAGCGGGGGATCAGATACGCAGTATTTT. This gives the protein CAQTSGGSDTQYF. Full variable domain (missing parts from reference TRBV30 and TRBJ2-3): SQTIHQWPATLVQPVGSPLSLECTVEGTSNPNLYWYRQAAGRGLQLLFYSVGIGQISSEVPQNLSASRPQDRQFILSSKKLLLSDSGFYLCAQTSGGSDTQYFGPGTRLTVL.

The CDR3 sequence is CASSAIRQGTDGYTF. The CDR3 region has the DNA TGTGCCAGCTCAGCGATAAGACAGGGAACCGATGGCTACACCTTC. The chain uses TRBV18 and TRBJ1-2; 7 bases align to TRBD1. Losses at the gene ends were 5 bases for V and 6 bases for J; bases not matched to a gene: 12. CDR3 length: 15 residues. Germline V gene sequence: CDR1 KGHSH, CDR2 LQKENI.

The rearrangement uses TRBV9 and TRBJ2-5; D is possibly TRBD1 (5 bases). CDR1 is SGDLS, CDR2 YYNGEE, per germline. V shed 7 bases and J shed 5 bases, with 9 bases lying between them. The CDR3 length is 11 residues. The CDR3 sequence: CASGATETQYF. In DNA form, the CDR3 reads TGTGCCAGCGGGGCGACGGAGACCCAGTACTTC.

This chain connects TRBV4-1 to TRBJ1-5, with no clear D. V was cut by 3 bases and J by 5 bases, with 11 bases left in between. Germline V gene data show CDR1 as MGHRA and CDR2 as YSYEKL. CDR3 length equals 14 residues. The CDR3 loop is CASSQEGRHQPQHF. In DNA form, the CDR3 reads TGCGCCAGCAGCCAGGAGGGCAGGCATCAGCCCCAGCATTTT.

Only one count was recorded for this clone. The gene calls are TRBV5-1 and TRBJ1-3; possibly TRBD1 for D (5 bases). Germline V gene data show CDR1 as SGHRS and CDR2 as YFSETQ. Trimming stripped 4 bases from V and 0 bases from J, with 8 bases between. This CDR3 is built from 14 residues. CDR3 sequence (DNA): TGCGCCAGCAGCCAGGGAAACTCTGGAAACACCATATATTTT. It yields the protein CASSQGNSGNTIYF.

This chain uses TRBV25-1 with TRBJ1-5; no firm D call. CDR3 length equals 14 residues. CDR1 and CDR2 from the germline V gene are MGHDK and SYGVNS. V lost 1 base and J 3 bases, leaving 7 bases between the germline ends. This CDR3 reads CASSESSFNQPQHF. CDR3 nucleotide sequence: TGTGCCAGCAGTGAATCCAGTTTCAATCAGCCCCAGCATTTT.

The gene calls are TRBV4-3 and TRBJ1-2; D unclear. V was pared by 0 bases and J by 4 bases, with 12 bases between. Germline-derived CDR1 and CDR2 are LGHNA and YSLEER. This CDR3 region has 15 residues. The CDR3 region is CASSQDRVSIYGYTF. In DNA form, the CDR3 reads TGCGCCAGCAGCCAAGATCGGGTCAGCATCTATGGCTACACCTTC.

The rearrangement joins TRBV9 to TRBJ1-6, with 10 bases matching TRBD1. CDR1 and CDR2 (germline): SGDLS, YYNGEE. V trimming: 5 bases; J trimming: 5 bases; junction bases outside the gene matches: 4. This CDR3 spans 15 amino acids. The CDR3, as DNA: TGTGCCAGCAGTGGGACAGGGGAAGATAATTCACCCCTCCACTTT. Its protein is CASSGTGEDNSPLHF. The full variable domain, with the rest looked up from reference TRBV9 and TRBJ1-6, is DSGVTQTPKHLITATGQRVTLRCSPRSGDLSVYWYQQSLDQGLQFLIQYYNGEERAKGNILERFSAQQFPDLHSELNLSSLELGDSALYFCASSGTGEDNSPLHFGNGTRLTVT.

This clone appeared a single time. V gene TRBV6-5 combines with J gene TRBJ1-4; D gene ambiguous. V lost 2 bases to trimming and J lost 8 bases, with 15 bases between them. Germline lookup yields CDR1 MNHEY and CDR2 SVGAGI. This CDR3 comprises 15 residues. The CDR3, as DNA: TGTGCCAGCAGTTACCGAGGGCCCCCGAACGAAAAACTGTTTTTT. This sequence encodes CASSYRGPPNEKLFF.

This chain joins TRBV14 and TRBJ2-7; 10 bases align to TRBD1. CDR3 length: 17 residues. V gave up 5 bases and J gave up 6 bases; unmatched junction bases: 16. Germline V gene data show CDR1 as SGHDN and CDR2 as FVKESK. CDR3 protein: CASSENVMGQGPGEQYF. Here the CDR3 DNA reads TGTGCCAGCAGCGAGAACGTGATGGGACAGGGGCCAGGCGAGCAGTACTTC.

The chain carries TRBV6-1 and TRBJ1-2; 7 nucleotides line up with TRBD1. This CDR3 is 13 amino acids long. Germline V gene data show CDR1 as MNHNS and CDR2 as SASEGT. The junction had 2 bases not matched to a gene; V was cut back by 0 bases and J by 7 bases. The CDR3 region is CASSEAGQSGYTF. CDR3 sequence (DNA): TGTGCCAGCAGTGAAGCGGGACAGTCTGGCTACACCTTC.

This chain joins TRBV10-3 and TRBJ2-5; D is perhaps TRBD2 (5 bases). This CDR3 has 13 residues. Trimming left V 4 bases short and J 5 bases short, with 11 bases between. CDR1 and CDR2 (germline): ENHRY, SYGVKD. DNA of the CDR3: TGTGCCATCAGTGGAGCAGAGCGGGAGACCCAGTACTTC. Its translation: CAISGAERETQYF.

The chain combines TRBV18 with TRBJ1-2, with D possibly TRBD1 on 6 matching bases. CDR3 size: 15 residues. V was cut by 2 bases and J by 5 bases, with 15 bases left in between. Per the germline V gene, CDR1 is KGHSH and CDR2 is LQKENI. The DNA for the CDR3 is TGTGCCAGCTCACCAATGACGAGCAGGGGATATGGCTACACCTTC. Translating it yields CASSPMTSRGYGYTF. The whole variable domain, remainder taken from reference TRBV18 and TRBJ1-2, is NAGVMQNPRHLVRRRGQEARLRCSPMKGHSHVYWYRQLPEEGLKFMVYLQKENIIDESGMPKERFSAEFPKEGPSILRIQQVVRGDSAAYFCASSPMTSRGYGYTFGSGTRLTVV.

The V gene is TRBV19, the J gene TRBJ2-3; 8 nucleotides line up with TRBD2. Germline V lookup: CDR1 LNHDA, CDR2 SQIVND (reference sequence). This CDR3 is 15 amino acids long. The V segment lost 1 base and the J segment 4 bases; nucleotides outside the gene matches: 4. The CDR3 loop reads CASSIAAGAPDTQYF. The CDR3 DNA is TGTGCCAGTAGTATAGCAGCGGGAGCCCCAGATACGCAGTATTTT. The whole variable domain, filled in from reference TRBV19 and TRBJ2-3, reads DGGITQSPKYLFRKEGQNVTLSCEQNLNHDAMYWYRQDPGQGLRLIYYSQIVNDFQKGDIAEGYSVSREKKESFPLTVTSAQKNPTAFYLCASSIAAGAPDTQYFGPGTRLTVL.

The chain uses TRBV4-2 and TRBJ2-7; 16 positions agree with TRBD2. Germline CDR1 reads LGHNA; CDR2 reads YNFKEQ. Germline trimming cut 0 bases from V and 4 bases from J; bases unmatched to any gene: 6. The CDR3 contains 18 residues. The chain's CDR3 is CASSQDQGLAGGPYEQYF. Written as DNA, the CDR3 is TGTGCCAGCAGCCAAGATCAGGGACTAGCGGGGGGGCCGTACGAGCAGTACTTC.

The CDR3 coding sequence is TGCGCCAGCAGCCAAGACCCCATGGGACTAGCAGACTACAATGAGCAGTTCTTC. This codes for CASSQDPMGLADYNEQFF. The V gene is TRBV4-3, the J gene TRBJ2-1; 9 bases agree with TRBD2. V gave up 0 bases and J gave up 3 bases; unmatched junction bases: 9. Per the germline V gene, CDR1 is LGHNA and CDR2 is YSLEER. This CDR3 has 18 residues.

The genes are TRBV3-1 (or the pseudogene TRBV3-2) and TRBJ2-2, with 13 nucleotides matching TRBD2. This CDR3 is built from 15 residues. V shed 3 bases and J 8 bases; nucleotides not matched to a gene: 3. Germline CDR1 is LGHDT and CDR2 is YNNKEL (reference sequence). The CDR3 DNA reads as TGTGCCAGCAGCCAGGGGACTAGCGGGGCTGGGGAGCTGTTTTTT. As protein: CASSQGTSGAGELFF.

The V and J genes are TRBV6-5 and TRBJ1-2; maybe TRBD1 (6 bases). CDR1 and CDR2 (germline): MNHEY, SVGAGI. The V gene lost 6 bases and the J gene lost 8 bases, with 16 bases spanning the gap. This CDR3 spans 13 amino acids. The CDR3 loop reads CASSFIGGHGYTF. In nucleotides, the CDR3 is TGTGCCAGCAGCTTCATCGGGGGGCACGGCTACACCTTC.

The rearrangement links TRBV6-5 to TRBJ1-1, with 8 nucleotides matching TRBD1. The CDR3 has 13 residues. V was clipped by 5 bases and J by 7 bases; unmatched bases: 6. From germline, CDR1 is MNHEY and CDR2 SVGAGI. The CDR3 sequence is CASSKTGAVEAFF. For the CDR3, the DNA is TGTGCCAGCAGTAAGACAGGGGCGGTTGAAGCTTTCTTT.

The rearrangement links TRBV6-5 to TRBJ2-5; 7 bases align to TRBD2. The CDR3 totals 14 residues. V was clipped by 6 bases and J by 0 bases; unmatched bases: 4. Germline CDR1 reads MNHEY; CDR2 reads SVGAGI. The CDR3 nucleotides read TGTGCCAGCAGATATGGGGGGGACCAAGAGACCCAGTACTTC. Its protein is CASRYGGDQETQYF.

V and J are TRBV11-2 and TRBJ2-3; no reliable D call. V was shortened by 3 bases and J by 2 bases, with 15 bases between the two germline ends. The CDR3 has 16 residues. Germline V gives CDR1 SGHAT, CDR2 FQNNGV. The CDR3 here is CASSFEPQPDTDTQYF. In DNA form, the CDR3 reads TGTGCCAGCAGCTTTGAGCCACAGCCTGACACAGATACGCAGTATTTT. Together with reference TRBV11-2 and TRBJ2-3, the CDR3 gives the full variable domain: EAGVAQSPRYKIIEKRQSVAFWCNPISGHATLYWYQQILGQGPKLLIQFQNNGVVDDSQLPKDRFSAERLKGVDSTLKIQPAKLEDSAVYLCASSFEPQPDTDTQYFGPGTRLTVL.